The 11 T cell receptor beta chains presented below share a single source sample, sequenced in a study of cytomegalovirus exposure and HLA in healthy donors. This PCR relied on a set of 60 Vbeta primers and 13 Jbeta primers. Data came from immunoSEQ multiplex PCR; TCRdb stores just in-frame clones and leaves some out. The sample has around 160,000 clones, 60% to 85% seen once. Sample: PBMCs. Source of these receptors: a man between 40 and 49 years old in good health and CMV-seropositive.

The rearrangement joins TRBV30 to TRBJ2-7; 7 positions agree with TRBD2. The junction had 7 bases not matched to a gene; V was cut back by 7 bases and J by 1 base. CDR1 and CDR2 from the germline V gene are GTSNPN and SVGIG (reference sequence). The CDR3 is 13 amino acids. The CDR3 region has the DNA TGTGCCTTTCACGGGGGAGGGTCCTACGAGCAGTACTTC. Translating gives CAFHGGGSYEQYF. The full variable domain, in which reference TRBV30 and TRBJ2-7 provide the parts outside the CDR3, is SQTIHQWPATLVQPVGSPLSLECTVEGTSNPNLYWYRQAAGRGLQLLFYSVGIGQISSEVPQNLSASRPQDRQFILSSKKLLLSDSGFYLCAFHGGGSYEQYFGPGTRLTVT.

The V and J genes are TRBV11-2 and TRBJ1-5; 7 bases match TRBD1. Germline values: CDR1 SGHAT, CDR2 FQNNGV. The V gene end was trimmed by 5 bases and the J gene end by 6 bases; junction bases not matched to a gene: 10. This CDR3 has 15 residues. The CDR3 loop reads CASSGRQGSSQPQHF. The CDR3 region has the DNA TGTGCCAGCAGCGGCCGACAGGGCAGTAGTCAGCCCCAGCATTTT.

The chain has TRBV5-8 and TRBJ2-3; D is ambiguous. Trimming cost V 0 bases and J 0 bases, with 8 bases left between them. The CDR3 loop spans 15 amino acids. Germline values: CDR1 SGHTS, CDR2 YDEGEE. CDR3 loop: CASSLGQISTDTQYF. The CDR3 DNA sequence: TGTGCCAGCAGCTTGGGCCAGATTAGCACAGATACGCAGTATTTT.

The rearrangement joins TRBV5-4 to TRBJ2-5; D may be TRBD2 (5 bases). The CDR3 length is 14 residues. Per the germline V gene, CDR1 is SGHNT and CDR2 is YYREEE (reference sequence). Trimming stripped 0 bases from V and 3 bases from J, with 9 bases between. CDR3 sequence reads: CASSLDQEEETQYF. DNA of the CDR3: TGTGCCAGCAGCTTGGATCAGGAGGAAGAGACCCAGTACTTC.

J is TRBJ2-3 and V is TRBV15; the D is unclear. From germline, CDR1 is LNHNV and CDR2 YYDKDF (reference sequence). The CDR3 runs to 16 residues. With 0 bases removed from V and 0 bases from J, the gap between germline ends came to 10 bases. The CDR3 nucleotides read TGTGCCACCAGCAGAGACAGGTTTACTAGCACAGATACGCAGTATTTT. Translation: CATSRDRFTSTDTQYF.

V gene TRBV27 combines with J gene TRBJ2-5, with TRBD1 matching 8 bases. Near its end, the DNA agrees better with TRBJ2-7, so the J call may be wrong. CDR1 is MNHEY, CDR2 SMNVEV, per germline (reference sequence). This CDR3 is built from 14 residues. CDR3 in DNA: TGTGCCAGCAGTTCCGGGACAGGCCTCTACGAGCAGTACTTC. This sequence encodes CASSSGTGLYEQYF.

The chain combines TRBV5-1 with TRBJ2-1; 12 positions match TRBD2. There are 14 residues in the CDR3. From germline, CDR1 is SGHRS and CDR2 YFSETQ. V shed 8 bases and J 4 bases; nucleotides not matched to a gene: 4. The CDR3 nucleotides are TGCGCCAGTAAAGGACTAGCGGGATACAATGAGCAGTTCTTC. Amino acid sequence: CASKGLAGYNEQFF.

The chain joins TRBV7-2 to TRBJ1-1, with 7 nucleotides matching TRBD1. The trim removed 3 bases at V and 11 bases at J, leaving 6 bases unmatched. The CDR3 spans 12 residues. Germline V gene sequence: CDR1 SGHTA, CDR2 FQGNSA. The CDR3 nucleotides read TGTGCCAGCAGCTTCCTGACAGGGTCGGCTTTCTTT. Translating it yields CASSFLTGSAFF.

This sequence joins TRBV9 and TRBJ1-1, with D tentatively TRBD1 (5 bases). V lost 4 bases, J lost 0 bases, and 19 bases lay in between. The length of the CDR3 is 17 residues. The germline V gene encodes CDR1 SGDLS and CDR2 YYNGEE. In nucleotides, the CDR3 is TGTGCCAGCAGCTCCTCCGGCGGGGGGTTTATGAACACTGAAGCTTTCTTT. Its protein product is CASSSSGGGFMNTEAFF.

The chain combines TRBV25-1 with TRBJ2-7, with a possible D match to TRBD1 (6 bases). The CDR3 totals 16 residues. Looked up from germline, CDR1 is MGHDK and CDR2 is SYGVNS. Trimming shortened V by 3 bases and J by 3 bases, and 18 bases separated the two germline ends. The CDR3 here is CASSDPKRGKDYEQYF. As DNA, the CDR3 is TGTGCCAGCAGTGACCCCAAGAGGGGGAAGGACTACGAGCAGTACTTC.

This chain connects TRBV11-2 to TRBJ2-3; weak D call: TRBD2 (5 bases). Germline V lookup: CDR1 SGHAT, CDR2 FQNNGV. The CDR3 loop spans 14 amino acids. Trimming cost V 5 bases and J 6 bases, with 15 bases left between them. CDR3 residues: CASSLGRVADTQYF. The DNA of the CDR3 is TGTGCCAGCAGCCTCGGGCGAGTAGCGGATACGCAGTATTTT. Full variable domain (outside the CDR3, taken from reference TRBV11-2 and TRBJ2-3): EAGVAQSPRYKIIEKRQSVAFWCNPISGHATLYWYQQILGQGPKLLIQFQNNGVVDDSQLPKDRFSAERLKGVDSTLKIQPAKLEDSAVYLCASSLGRVADTQYFGPGTRLTVL.